These 8 T cell receptor beta chains share one sample of origin, sequenced in a study of human T cells and chemical hapten exposure. As for time point: patch test 3, about 24 weeks after DPC sensitization. Treatment reported: therapeutic diphenylcyclopropenone sensitization with weekly scalp DPC. TCRdb ran MiXCR on the RACE reads and lists one entry per CDR3 protein. The table shows about 170,000 distinct CDR3 sequences, with around 30% occurring only once. Sequenced here: whole blood, sampled in connection with sensitization to the hapten diphenylcyclopropenone (DPC). These receptors all come from a woman under 30 with alopecia areata. Some clones in this sample may be carry-over from other donors' samples.

The chain is built from TRBV2 and TRBJ2-4; a possible D gene is TRBD2 (6 bases). V dropped 5 bases and J dropped 5 bases, with 13 bases sitting between them. The germline CDR1 and CDR2 sequences are SNHLY and FYNNEI. The CDR3 has 14 amino acids. The CDR3 sequence: CASSPSRDQNIQYF. As DNA, the CDR3 is TGTGCCAGCAGTCCCTCGCGGGACCAAAACATTCAGTACTTC. Full variable domain (rest looked up from reference TRBV2 and TRBJ2-4): EPEVTQTPSHQVTQMGQEVILRCVPISNHLYFYWYRQILGQKVEFLVSFYNNEISEKSEIFDDQFSVERPDGSNFTLKIRSTKLEDSAMYFCASSPSRDQNIQYFGAGTRLSVL.

The chain recombines TRBV5-1 with TRBJ1-5; D not resolved. V dropped 3 bases and J dropped 1 base, with 8 bases sitting between them. Germline V CDR1 and CDR2: SGHRS, YFSETQ. This CDR3 has 14 amino acids. CDR3 nucleotide sequence: TGCGCCAGCAGCTCAGACGGAAGCAATCAGCCCCAGCATTTT. It encodes CASSSDGSNQPQHF.

The chain recombines TRBV10-3 with TRBJ2-3; TRBD2 is a possible D gene (6 bases). The CDR3 loop spans 16 amino acids. Germline CDR1 reads ENHRY; CDR2 reads SYGVKD. With 6 bases removed from V and 0 bases from J, the gap between germline ends came to 16 bases. The CDR3 here is CAIRGPSVTSTDTQYF. CDR3 in DNA: TGTGCCATCAGAGGCCCTAGCGTTACTAGCACAGATACGCAGTATTTT.

This clonotype has just a few counts. This chain uses TRBV11-2 with TRBJ1-3; weak D call: TRBD1 (6 bases). CDR3 length: 16 amino acids. Trimming removed 1 base at V and 0 bases at J, with 10 bases between. Germline V gene lookup returns CDR1 SGHAT and CDR2 FQNNGV. The CDR3 loop reads CASSLVGQSSGNTIYF. As DNA, the CDR3 is TGTGCCAGCAGCTTAGTCGGACAGAGCTCTGGAAACACCATATATTTT.

The chain recombines TRBV7-2 with TRBJ2-1; TRBD2 matches 8 bases. V shed 7 bases, J shed 0 bases, and the junction held 8 bases outside the gene matches. CDR1 and CDR2 from the germline V gene are SGHTA and FQGNSA. This CDR3 is 16 amino acids long. The CDR3 region is CASTAAGVYSYNEQFF. The CDR3 DNA reads TGTGCCAGCACTGCAGCGGGGGTCTACTCCTACAATGAGCAGTTCTTC.

This sequence joins TRBV28 and TRBJ2-7; tentatively, D is TRBD1 or TRBD2 (5 bases each). CDR3 length: 14 amino acids. V lost 6 bases and J lost 2, with 14 bases in between. Germline CDR1 reads MDHEN; CDR2 reads SYDVKM. CDR3 DNA sequence: TGTGCCAGCAGCCCCGGGGCGGTTACCTACGAGCAGTACTTC. Translated: CASSPGAVTYEQYF.

CDR3 region: CSAPQGPLNTEAFF. The DNA of the CDR3 is TGCAGCGCCCCACAGGGGCCTCTCAACACTGAAGCTTTCTTT. The chain carries TRBV29-1 and TRBJ1-1, with 7 nucleotides matching TRBD1. CDR3 length: 14 residues. V was clipped by 7 bases and J by 2 bases; unmatched bases: 10. Per germline, CDR1 SQVTM and CDR2 ANQGSEA.

The chain employs TRBV18 and TRBJ2-1; the match to TRBD2 covers 12 bases. V lost 3 bases, J lost 4 bases, and 4 bases stayed unmatched. The CDR3 has 16 amino acids. Germline CDR1 and CDR2: KGHSH and LQKENI. CDR3 DNA: TGTGCCAGCTCACCGCCGACTAGCGGGGGTTACAATGAGCAGTTCTTC. Protein: CASSPPTSGGYNEQFF.